The 31 T cell receptor beta chains reported below all come from one sample, sequenced in a study of T cells after yellow fever vaccination. TCRdb reprocessed the 5' RACE reads with MiXCR, giving one entry per CDR3 protein. The table lists 100,000 to 150,000 distinct CDR3 sequences, around 15% of them singletons, with 40% to 45% in the top ten. Sequenced material: CD8+ T cells sorted from PBMCs, taken 5 days after the yellow fever booster vaccination. These receptors all stem from a man in his late teens or twenties who received the YFV17D yellow fever vaccine.

The J gene is TRBJ2-7, the V gene TRBV7-9, with no clear D. V lost 1 base and J 6 bases, leaving 7 bases between the germline ends. The V gene's germline CDR1 is SEHNR and CDR2 FQNEAQ (reference sequence). This CDR3 is built from 12 residues. For the CDR3, the DNA is TGTGCCAGCAGCTTAGTTCTCGGCGAGCAGTACTTC. Translated: CASSLVLGEQYF.

Written as DNA, the CDR3 is TGTGCCAGCAGTAGTTTGGACAGGGCTTGGGAGCAGTTCTTC. Translation: CASSSLDRAWEQFF. V gene TRBV28 combines with J gene TRBJ2-1, with 8 bases matching TRBD1. Germline V gene sequence: CDR1 MDHEN, CDR2 SYDVKM. The CDR3 extends over 14 amino acids. With 5 bases clipped from V and 10 bases from J, the junction kept 10 bases outside the gene matches.

This clonotype was detected a few times. V usage is TRBV4-1 and J usage is TRBJ1-1, with 7 nucleotides matching TRBD1. V shed 1 base, J shed 3 bases, and the junction held 14 bases outside the gene matches. There are 18 residues in the CDR3. CDR1 and CDR2 from the germline V gene are MGHRA and YSYEKL. CDR3 coding DNA: TGCGCCAGCAGCCAAGGCAAAGGGGGCATTTCTAGGGACACTGAAGCTTTCTTT. Translating it yields CASSQGKGGISRDTEAFF.

This chain connects TRBV6-5 to TRBJ2-5, with 12 bases that match TRBD2. The CDR3 runs to 15 residues. The germline V gene encodes CDR1 MNHEY and CDR2 SVGAGI. The V segment lost 5 bases and the J segment 1 base; nucleotides outside the gene matches: 2. In DNA, the CDR3 is TGTGCCAGCAGTCAGGGACTAGCGGGCCAAGAGACCCAGTACTTC. Residues: CASSQGLAGQETQYF.

The gene calls are TRBV25-1 and TRBJ2-2, with 15 positions matching TRBD2. V gave up 3 bases and J gave up 5 bases; unmatched junction bases: 10. The germline V gene encodes CDR1 MGHDK and CDR2 SYGVNS. CDR3 length equals 19 residues. The CDR3 coding sequence is TGTGCCAGCAGTGACCGTGAGGGACTAGCGGGGGGCAGAACCGGGGAGCTGTTTTTT. Its translation: CASSDREGLAGGRTGELFF.

The rearrangement uses TRBV12-3 or TRBV12-4 and TRBJ2-7, with 7 nucleotides matching TRBD2. The V segment lost 1 base and the J segment 6 bases; nucleotides outside the gene matches: 6. The CDR3 runs to 14 residues. CDR3 residues: CASSLGAWGGEQYF. CDR3 DNA sequence: TGTGCCAGCAGTTTAGGTGCTTGGGGGGGCGAGCAGTACTTC.

CDR3 sequence (DNA): TGTGCCAGCAGCTTGAGCAGTGGTAGACTGAACACTGAAGCTTTCTTT. This sequence encodes CASSLSSGRLNTEAFF. The chain employs TRBV5-5 and TRBJ1-1; D unclear. This CDR3 comprises 16 residues. Germline lookup yields CDR1 SGHKS and CDR2 YYEKEE (reference sequence). V lost 1 base to trimming and J lost 0 bases, with 13 bases between them. Using reference TRBV5-5 and TRBJ1-1 for the parts outside the CDR3, the full variable domain is DAGVTQSPTHLIKTRGQQVTLRCSPISGHKSVSWYQQVLGQGPQFIFQYYEKEERGRGNFPDRFSARQFPNYSSELNVNALLLGDSALYLCASSLSSGRLNTEAFFGQGTRLTVV.

In nucleotides, the CDR3 is TGTGCCATCCGGGACGACTATGGCTACACCTTC. Its translation: CAIRDDYGYTF. The rearrangement joins TRBV12-3 or TRBV12-4 to TRBJ1-2; TRBD1 might be the D (5 bases). This CDR3 is 11 amino acids long. V was trimmed by 10 bases and J by 3 bases, leaving 9 bases between them.

In its sample, this clonotype was seen a few times. The chain carries TRBV2 and TRBJ2-1; 8 nucleotides align to TRBD2. Germline values: CDR1 SNHLY, CDR2 FYNNEI. The CDR3 length is 17 residues. Unmatched junction bases numbered 10, after V lost 3 bases and J lost 3 bases. The CDR3 here is CASSEGPLAGNYNEQFF. CDR3 coding DNA: TGTGCCAGCAGTGAGGGGCCTTTAGCGGGGAACTACAATGAGCAGTTCTTC.

The V and J genes are TRBV6-2 or TRBV6-3 and TRBJ1-2; the D is unclear. Germline CDR1 reads MNHEY; CDR2 reads SVGEGT. The CDR3 runs 12 residues. V lost 2 bases and J lost 4, with 5 bases in between. The CDR3 sequence is CASSYGSYGYTF. In nucleotides, the CDR3 is TGTGCCAGCAGTTACGGGTCCTATGGCTACACCTTC.

This clonotype was observed a handful of times. The CDR3 region is CASSLMQGSDYGYTF. The CDR3 DNA follows: TGTGCCAGCAGCTTGATGCAGGGGAGCGACTATGGCTACACCTTC. J is TRBJ1-2 and V is TRBV5-4; a weak D match, TRBD1 (6 bases). The CDR3 sequence is 15 residues long. Looked up from germline, CDR1 is SGHNT and CDR2 is YYREEE (reference sequence). V lost 1 base and J 3 bases, leaving 13 bases between the germline ends.

This clonotype was detected a few times. The V and J genes are TRBV12-3 or TRBV12-4 and TRBJ1-1; 8 nucleotides line up with TRBD1. This CDR3 region has 13 residues. V lost 6 bases and J lost 5; bases outside the gene matches: 5. The CDR3 here is CASSLDRGTEAFF. CDR3 in DNA: TGTGCCAGCAGCCTCGACAGGGGAACTGAAGCTTTCTTT.

The chain combines TRBV5-4 with TRBJ1-1; TRBD1 matches 7 bases. The CDR3 sequence is 14 residues long. The V segment lost 4 bases and the J segment 5 bases; nucleotides outside the gene matches: 8. Germline V gene sequence: CDR1 SGHNT, CDR2 YYREEE (reference sequence). This CDR3 is CASSPDRAFTEAFF. CDR3 sequence (DNA): TGTGCCAGCAGCCCCGACAGGGCTTTTACTGAAGCTTTCTTT.

This chain uses TRBV4-3 with TRBJ1-2, with D possibly matching TRBD1 (5 bases). Germline V CDR1 and CDR2: LGHNA, YSLEER. This CDR3 is built from 13 residues. Deletions cut 4 bases from V and 3 bases from J, with 9 bases between. The CDR3 protein is CASSLQGDYGYTF. CDR3 nucleotide sequence: TGCGCCAGCAGCCTTCAGGGAGACTATGGCTACACCTTC.

The V and J genes are TRBV7-2 and TRBJ2-7; unclear D gene. CDR1 and CDR2 from the germline V gene are SGHTA and FQGNSA. The ends were cut back, 5 bases at V and 3 bases at J, with 17 bases in the middle. The CDR3 runs 15 residues. The CDR3 sequence: CASSKPDGRYYEQYF. The CDR3 DNA is TGTGCCAGCAGCAAACCGGACGGACGATACTACGAGCAGTACTTC.

Worth noting for this clonotype: At one end the junction does not follow the germline gene, possibly because of a read error. The chain uses TRBV9 and TRBJ2-1; no clear D. In germline, CDR1 is SGDLS, CDR2 YYNGEE. This CDR3 has 13 residues. Here the CDR3 DNA reads TGTGCCAGCAGCGGCCGGACGGGCAATGGGCAGTTCTTC. It codes for CASSGRTGNGQFF.

This clonotype was seen a handful of times. The V and J genes are TRBV6-5 and TRBJ1-4; D remains ambiguous. The CDR3 totals 17 residues. The germline gives CDR1 MNHEY, CDR2 SVGAGI. Trimming removed 7 bases from V and 4 bases from J, with 22 bases in between. The CDR3 loop reads CASTMTPPGSGNEKLFF. CDR3 nucleotides: TGTGCCAGCACCATGACCCCCCCAGGCAGTGGTAATGAAAAACTGTTTTTT.

The V gene is TRBV19, the J gene TRBJ2-1; D not resolved. V shed 3 bases and J shed 0 bases, with 9 bases lying between them. There are 15 residues in the CDR3. Germline loops: CDR1 LNHDA, CDR2 SQIVND (reference sequence). The CDR3 here is CASSIPPSSYNEQFF. The CDR3 DNA reads as TGTGCCAGTAGTATTCCCCCGAGCTCCTACAATGAGCAGTTCTTC. Variable domain in full (rest from reference TRBV19 and TRBJ2-1): DGGITQSPKYLFRKEGQNVTLSCEQNLNHDAMYWYRQDPGQGLRLIYYSQIVNDFQKGDIAEGYSVSREKKESFPLTVTSAQKNPTAFYLCASSIPPSSYNEQFFGPGTRLTVL.

This clonotype has just a few counts. J is TRBJ2-5 and V is TRBV30; TRBD1 is a possible D gene (6 bases). CDR3 length: 15 amino acids. V was clipped by 2 bases and J by 5 bases, with 18 bases between them. CDR1 is GTSNPN and CDR2 is SVGIG in the germline V gene (reference sequence). The chain's CDR3 is CAWSLLGAYGETQYF. In DNA, the CDR3 is TGTGCCTGGAGTCTATTGGGGGCTTATGGGGAGACCCAGTACTTC.

In DNA, the CDR3 is TGTGCCAGCAGCCCCGGGGATTTAGGGGCCTACGAGCAGTACTTC. Protein: CASSPGDLGAYEQYF. The chain has TRBV9 and TRBJ2-7; either TRBD1 or TRBD2 may supply D (5 bases each). CDR3 length: 15 amino acids. Germline lookup yields CDR1 SGDLS and CDR2 YYNGEE. Trimming left V 4 bases short and J 2 bases short, with 16 bases between.

The rearrangement uses TRBV4-3 and TRBJ2-6; 7 nucleotides line up with TRBD2. The trim removed 0 bases at V and 4 bases at J, leaving 6 bases unmatched. The CDR3 contains 17 residues. Germline CDR1 LGHNA, CDR2 YSLEER. This CDR3 is CASSQDPAGTGANVLTF. As DNA, the CDR3 is TGCGCCAGCAGCCAAGATCCAGCGGGGACCGGGGCCAACGTCCTGACTTTC.

The CDR3 DNA sequence: TGTGCCAGCAGCTTCAGCAGCGATACGCAGTATTTT. Translation gives CASSFSSDTQYF. This chain links TRBV11-2 with TRBJ2-3, with no clear D. Germline loops: CDR1 SGHAT, CDR2 FQNNGV. This CDR3 comprises 12 residues. V was cut by 3 bases and J by 6 bases, with 7 bases left in between.

This clonotype was found a few times. The chain has TRBV11-2 and TRBJ2-7; 13 nucleotides line up with TRBD2. Germline V gives CDR1 SGHAT, CDR2 FQNNGV. J gave up 0 bases and V 6 bases, and 5 bases lay outside the gene matches. CDR3 length: 16 amino acids. CDR3 sequence: CASRGLAGIYSYEQYF. In DNA form, the CDR3 reads TGTGCCAGCAGGGGACTAGCGGGGATTTACTCCTACGAGCAGTACTTC.

V is TRBV4-1 and J is TRBJ1-5; D perhaps matches TRBD1 (6 bases). Between the trimmed V and J ends, which lost 2 bases and 5 bases, there was a span of 13 bases. The CDR3 totals 15 residues. Germline loops: CDR1 MGHRA, CDR2 YSYEKL. DNA of the CDR3: TGCGCCAGCAGCCAAAGGACAGAAGGGCATCAGCCCCAGCATTTT. It is translated as CASSQRTEGHQPQHF.

This clonotype was seen only a few times. The CDR3 loop is CASSWEGYTF. CDR3 nucleotides: TGTGCCAGCAGTTGGGAGGGCTACACCTTC. V is TRBV27 and J is TRBJ1-2; no clear D gene. The V end was cut by 4 bases, the J end by 8 bases, with 5 bases between. The germline gives CDR1 MNHEY, CDR2 SMNVEV (reference sequence). The CDR3 is 10 residues long.

This clonotype appeared a few times. CDR3 sequence: CASSTRAKRREKLFF. CDR3 bases: TGTGCCAGCAGTACTCGAGCAAAGCGGAGAGAAAAACTGTTTTTT. The chain joins TRBV27 to TRBJ1-4; D is ambiguous. Germline lookup yields CDR1 MNHEY and CDR2 SMNVEV (reference sequence). The length of the CDR3 is 15 residues. V gave up 5 bases and J gave up 8 bases, with 18 bases separating them.

V is TRBV6-2 or TRBV6-3 and J is TRBJ2-2; possibly TRBD1 for D (6 bases). This CDR3 is built from 15 residues. Trimming removed 2 bases from V and 1 base from J, with 8 bases in between. Germline CDR1 and CDR2: MNHEY and SVGEGT. The CDR3 nucleotides are TGTGCCAGCAGTTACGAGGGGGTGAACACCGGGGAGCTGTTTTTT. It is translated as CASSYEGVNTGELFF.

This clonotype occurred many times. V usage is TRBV6-4 and J usage is TRBJ2-2; perhaps TRBD1 as D (6 bases). V lost 6 bases and J 5 bases, leaving 13 bases between the germline ends. CDR1 is MRHNA, CDR2 SNTAGT, per germline. The CDR3 totals 14 residues. In DNA form, the CDR3 reads TGTGCCAGCAGCCTCGGACAGTCAACCGGGGAGCTGTTTTTT. It codes for CASSLGQSTGELFF.

The genes are TRBV5-1 and TRBJ2-7; no reliable D call. The CDR3 is 12 amino acids. Per germline, CDR1 SGHRS and CDR2 YFSETQ. Between the trimmed V and J ends, which lost 1 base and 7 bases, there was a span of 9 bases. CDR3 coding DNA: TGCGCCAGCAGCTTGACGGAGCTGGAGCAGTACTTC. Amino acids: CASSLTELEQYF.

The chain uses TRBV12-3 or TRBV12-4 and TRBJ2-1; TRBD2 matches at 10 bases. The junction had 6 bases not matched to a gene; V was cut back by 7 bases and J by 9 bases. CDR3 length: 13 amino acids. For the CDR3, the DNA is TGTGCCAGCACTCCGGGACTAGCGCTTGAGCAGTTCTTC. It codes for CASTPGLALEQFF.

This clonotype was seen more than once but under ten times. The rearrangement links TRBV5-8 to TRBJ1-5; weak D call: TRBD1 (5 bases). The CDR3 runs 14 residues. Trimming shortened V by 0 bases and J by 5 bases, and 9 bases separated the two germline ends. In germline, CDR1 is SGHTS, CDR2 YDEGEE. The CDR3 region is CASSLDGGYQPQHF. Written as DNA, the CDR3 is TGTGCCAGCAGCTTGGACGGGGGGTATCAGCCCCAGCATTTT.